What follows are 9 T cell receptor beta chains derived from one specimen sequenced in a study of kidney transplant recipient with SARS-CoV-2 infection. TCRdb re-derived calls from the reads in MiXCR, one entry per CDR3 protein. Among approximately 240,000 distinct CDR3 sequences, more than 25% were seen once, and the ten largest hold about 7%. The sample in question was a blood sample, obtained at baseline and between days 110 and 120 from a kidney transplant recipient. The receptor source for this set is a young adult male patient who had COVID-19 and was a kidney transplant recipient. Some T cells may arise from the graft donor.

Points on this clonotype: One base away lies a much larger clone, so this may be a sequencing read error. The chain is built from TRBV5-1 and TRBJ1-1, with no clear D. Germline loops: CDR1 SGHRS, CDR2 YFSETQ. The CDR3 length is 17 residues. CDR3 DNA: TGCGCCAACAGCTTGGATGTCGGACCGGGGATGAACACTGAAGCTTTCTTT. Residues: CANSLDVGPGMNTEAFF.

This clonotype has ten or more counts. The chain recombines TRBV11-1 with TRBJ1-2; no definite D call. CDR1 is SGHAT, CDR2 FQDESV, per germline (reference sequence). The CDR3 runs to 17 residues. V was pared by 4 bases and J by 4 bases, with 22 bases between. The CDR3 loop is CASSSGCKAGKTYGYTF. DNA for the CDR3: TGTGCCAGCAGCTCTGGGTGTAAGGCTGGAAAGACCTATGGCTACACCTTC.

This clonotype came up many times. This chain connects TRBV19 to TRBJ1-2; perhaps TRBD1 as D (5 bases). CDR1 LNHDA and CDR2 SQIVND come from the germline V gene (reference sequence). Trimming took off 5 bases at V and 4 bases at J, with 23 bases between the two ends. The CDR3 totals 17 residues. DNA for the CDR3: TGTGCCAGTAGTCGGGGCAGGACAAATCGAAAGACCTATGGCTACACCTTC. Encoded protein: CASSRGRTNRKTYGYTF.

This clonotype is medium-sized in the sample. The chain uses TRBV5-6 and TRBJ2-7; D may be TRBD1 (6 bases). TRBJ2-5 explains the end of the DNA better; the J call may be wrong. This CDR3 spans 15 amino acids. Germline V gene lookup returns CDR1 SGHDT and CDR2 YYEEEE. The CDR3 bases are TGTGCCAGCAGCTTTATCTCAGGGGAGAGGGAGACCCAGTACTTC. It specifies CASSFISGERETQYF.

As for this clonotype: A much larger clone differs from this one at a single base, so this may be a read error. This chain joins TRBV6-6 and TRBJ1-1; 8 positions agree with TRBD1. There are 13 residues in the CDR3. Germline values: CDR1 MNHNY, CDR2 SVGAGI (reference sequence). The trim removed 5 bases at V and 5 bases at J, leaving 4 bases unmatched. CDR3 nucleotide sequence: TGTGCCAGCAGTCACAGGGGGAATACTGAAGCTTTCTTT. The encoded protein is CASSHRGNTEAFF.

The table lists this clonotype with a few counts. The rearrangement joins TRBV6-2 or TRBV6-3 to TRBJ2-2, with 14 bases matching TRBD2. The junction had 5 bases not matched to a gene; V was cut back by 5 bases and J by 6 bases. Germline CDR1 and CDR2: MNHEY and SVGEGT. CDR3 length: 16 residues. The CDR3 sequence: CASSETSGRAAGELFF. DNA of the CDR3: TGTGCCAGCAGTGAGACTAGCGGGAGGGCCGCCGGGGAGCTGTTTTTT.

Many counts were recorded for this clonotype. J is TRBJ1-1 and V is TRBV5-8; D not resolved. The CDR3 totals 13 residues. CDR1 and CDR2 from the germline V gene are SGHTS and YDEGEE. The V end lost 7 bases, the J end lost 6 bases, and 16 bases lay between the germline ends. CDR3 sequence (DNA): TGTGCCAGCGCCGCGTGGTACCAATCTGAAGCTTTCTTT. This encodes CASAAWYQSEAFF.

The rearrangement uses TRBV5-1 and TRBJ2-1; 7 nucleotides agree with TRBD1. There are 14 residues in the CDR3. V lost 8 bases and J lost 3; bases outside the gene matches: 8. Per the germline V gene, CDR1 is SGHRS and CDR2 is YFSETQ. DNA for the CDR3: TGCGCCAGTCAACTACAGGGGTACTACAATGAGCAGTTCTTC. As protein: CASQLQGYYNEQFF.

This clonotype showed up many times. V and J are TRBV7-2 and TRBJ1-6, with TRBD1 as a possible D gene (6 bases). Germline-derived CDR1 and CDR2 are SGHTA and FQGNSA. The CDR3 totals 17 residues. Trimming took off 5 bases at V and 0 bases at J, with 14 bases between the two ends. The CDR3 here is CASSRRTAYSYNSPLHF. DNA of the CDR3: TGTGCCAGCAGCCGAAGGACAGCTTACTCCTATAATTCACCCCTCCACTTT.